This TCR beta chain appears in the sequencing data of a study of T cell changes during pregnancy in multiple sclerosis. The data were produced by immunoSEQ multiplex PCR, yet TCRdb's version contains in-frame clones alone and is incomplete. Among roughly 17,000 clones, over 75% were seen once, and the ten largest hold about 9.6%. V trimming: 5 bases; J trimming: 4 bases; junction bases outside the gene matches: 6. Germline assignment: CDR1 LNHDA and CDR2 SQIVND (reference sequence). CDR3 length: 15 residues. The sample consisted of CD8+ T cells from peripheral blood mononuclear cells, taken after pregnancy. This TCR was sampled from a female donor with multiple sclerosis, enrolled in a pregnancy study. This chain joins TRBV19 and TRBJ2-7, with 12 bases that match TRBD2. The CDR3 region has the DNA TGTGCCAGTAGTCTGTCGACTAGCGGGAGTTACGAGCAGTACTTC. This gives the protein CASSLSTSGSYEQYF.